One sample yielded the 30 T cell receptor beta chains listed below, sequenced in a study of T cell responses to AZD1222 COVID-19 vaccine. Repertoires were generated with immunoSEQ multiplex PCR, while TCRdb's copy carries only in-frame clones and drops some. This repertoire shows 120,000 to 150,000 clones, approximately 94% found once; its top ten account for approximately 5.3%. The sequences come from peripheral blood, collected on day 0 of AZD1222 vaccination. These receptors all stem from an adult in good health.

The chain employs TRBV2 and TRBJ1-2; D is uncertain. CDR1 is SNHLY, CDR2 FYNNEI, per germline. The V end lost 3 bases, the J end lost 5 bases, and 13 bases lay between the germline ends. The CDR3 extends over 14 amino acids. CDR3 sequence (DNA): TGTGCCAGCAGTGAGAATAGGGTAGGGTATGGCTACACCTTC. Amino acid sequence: CASSENRVGYGYTF.

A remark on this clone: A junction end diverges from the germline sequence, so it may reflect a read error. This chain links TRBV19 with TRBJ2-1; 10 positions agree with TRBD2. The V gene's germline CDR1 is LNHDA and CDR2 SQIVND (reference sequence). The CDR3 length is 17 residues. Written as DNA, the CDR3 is TGTGCCAGTAGTACAACGATAGCGGGGGGCTCCGACAATGAGCAGTTCTTC. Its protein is CASSTTIAGGSDNEQFF. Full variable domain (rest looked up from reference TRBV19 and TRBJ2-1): DGGITQSPKYLFRKEGQNVTLSCEQNLNHDAMYWYRQDPGQGLRLIYYSQIVNDFQKGDIAEGYSVSREKKESFPLTVTSAQKNPTAFYLCASSTTIAGGSDNEQFFGPGTRLTVL.

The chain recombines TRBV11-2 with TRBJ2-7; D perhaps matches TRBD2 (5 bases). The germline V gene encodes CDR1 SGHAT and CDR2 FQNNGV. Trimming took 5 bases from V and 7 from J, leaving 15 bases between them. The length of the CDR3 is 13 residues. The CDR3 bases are TGTGCCAGCAGCCCCACCCGCGGCGGGGAGCAGTACTTC. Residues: CASSPTRGGEQYF.

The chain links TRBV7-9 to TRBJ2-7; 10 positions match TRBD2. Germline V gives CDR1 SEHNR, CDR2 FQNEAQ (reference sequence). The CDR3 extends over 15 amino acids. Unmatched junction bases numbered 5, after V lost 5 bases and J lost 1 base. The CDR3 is CASSPLAGGSYEQYF. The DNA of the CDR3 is TGTGCCAGCAGCCCCTTAGCGGGGGGATCCTACGAGCAGTACTTC.

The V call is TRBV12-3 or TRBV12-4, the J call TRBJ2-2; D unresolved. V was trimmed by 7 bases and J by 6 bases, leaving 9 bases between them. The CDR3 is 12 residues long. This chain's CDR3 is CASNSGPGELFF. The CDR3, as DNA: TGTGCCAGCAACAGTGGACCCGGGGAGCTGTTTTTT.

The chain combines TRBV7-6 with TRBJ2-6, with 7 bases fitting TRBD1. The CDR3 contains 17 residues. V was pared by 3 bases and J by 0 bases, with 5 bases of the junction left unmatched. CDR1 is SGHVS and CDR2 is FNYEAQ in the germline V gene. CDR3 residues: CASSFTGAYSGANVLTF. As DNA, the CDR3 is TGTGCCAGCAGCTTCACAGGGGCGTACTCTGGGGCCAACGTCCTGACTTTC.

DNA for the CDR3: TGTGCCAGCAGCGAGCCGGGTAGCAATCAGCCCCAGCATTTT. Amino acids: CASSEPGSNQPQHF. The chain carries TRBV7-2 and TRBJ1-5, with D hard to call. Per the germline V gene, CDR1 is SGHTA and CDR2 is FQGNSA. V lost 5 bases, J lost 0 bases, and 8 bases lay in between. The CDR3 totals 14 residues.

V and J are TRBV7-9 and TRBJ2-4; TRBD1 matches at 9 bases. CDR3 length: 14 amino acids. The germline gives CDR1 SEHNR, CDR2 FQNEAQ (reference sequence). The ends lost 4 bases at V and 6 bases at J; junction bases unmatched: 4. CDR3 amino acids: CASSSGTGLNIQYF. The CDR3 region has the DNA TGTGCCAGCAGCTCCGGGACAGGGCTAAACATTCAGTACTTC.

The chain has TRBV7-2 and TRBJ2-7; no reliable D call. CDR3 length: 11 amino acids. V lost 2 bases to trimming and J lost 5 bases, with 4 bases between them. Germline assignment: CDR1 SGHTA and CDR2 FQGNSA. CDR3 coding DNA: TGTGCCAGCAGCTTATACAACGAGCAGTACTTC. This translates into CASSLYNEQYF.

The CDR3 loop is CASSYPGDTDTQYF. CDR3 nucleotides: TGTGCCAGCAGTTACCCCGGGGACACAGATACGCAGTATTTT. This chain connects TRBV6-5 to TRBJ2-3, with D perhaps TRBD2 (5 bases). The V gene's germline CDR1 is MNHEY and CDR2 SVGAGI. The V end was cut by 2 bases, the J end by 2 bases, with 8 bases between. The CDR3 contains 14 residues.

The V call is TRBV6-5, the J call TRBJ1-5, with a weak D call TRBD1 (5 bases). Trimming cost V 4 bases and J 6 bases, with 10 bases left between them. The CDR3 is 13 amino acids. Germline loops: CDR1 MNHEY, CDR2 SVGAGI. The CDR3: CASSSQGVQPQHF. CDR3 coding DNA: TGTGCCAGCAGTTCGCAGGGTGTTCAGCCCCAGCATTTT.

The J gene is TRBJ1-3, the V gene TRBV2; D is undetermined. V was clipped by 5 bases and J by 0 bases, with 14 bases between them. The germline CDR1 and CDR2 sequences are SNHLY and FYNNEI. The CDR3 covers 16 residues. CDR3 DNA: TGTGCCAGCAGTCTTCGGACGGGGAGCTCTGGAAACACCATATATTTT. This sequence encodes CASSLRTGSSGNTIYF. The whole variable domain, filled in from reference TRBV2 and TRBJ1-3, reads EPEVTQTPSHQVTQMGQEVILRCVPISNHLYFYWYRQILGQKVEFLVSFYNNEISEKSEIFDDQFSVERPDGSNFTLKIRSTKLEDSAMYFCASSLRTGSSGNTIYFGEGSWLTVV.

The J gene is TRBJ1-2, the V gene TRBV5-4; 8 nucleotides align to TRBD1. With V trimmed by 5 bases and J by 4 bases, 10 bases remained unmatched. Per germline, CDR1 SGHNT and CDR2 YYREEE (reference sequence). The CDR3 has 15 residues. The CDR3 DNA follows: TGTGCCAGCAGTGATGGGACAGGACGAACCTATGGCTACACCTTC. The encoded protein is CASSDGTGRTYGYTF. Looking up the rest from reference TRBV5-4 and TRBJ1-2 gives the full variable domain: ETGVTQSPTHLIKTRGQQVTLRCSSQSGHNTVSWYQQALGQGPQFIFQYYREEENGRGNFPPRFSGLQFPNYSSELNVNALELDDSALYLCASSDGTGRTYGYTFGSGTRLTVV.

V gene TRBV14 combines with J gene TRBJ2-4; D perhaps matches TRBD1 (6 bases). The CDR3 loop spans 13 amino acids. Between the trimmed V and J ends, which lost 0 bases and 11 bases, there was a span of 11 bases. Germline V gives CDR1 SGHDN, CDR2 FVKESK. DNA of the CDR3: TGTGCCAGCAGCCAAGATCTCAGGGGACTTCAGTACTTC. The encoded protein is CASSQDLRGLQYF.

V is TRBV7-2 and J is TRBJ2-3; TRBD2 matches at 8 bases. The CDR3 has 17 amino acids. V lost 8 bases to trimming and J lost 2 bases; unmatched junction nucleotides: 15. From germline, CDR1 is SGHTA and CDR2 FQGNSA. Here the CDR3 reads CASPGAGAAPHTDTQYF. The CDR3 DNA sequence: TGTGCCAGCCCAGGAGCGGGAGCTGCCCCCCACACAGATACGCAGTATTTT. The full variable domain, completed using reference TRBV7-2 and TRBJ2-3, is GAGVSQSPSNKVTEKGKDVELRCDPISGHTALYWYRQSLGQGLEFLIYFQGNSAPDKSGLPSDRFSAERTGGSVSTLTIQRTQQEDSAVYLCASPGAGAAPHTDTQYFGPGTRLTVL.

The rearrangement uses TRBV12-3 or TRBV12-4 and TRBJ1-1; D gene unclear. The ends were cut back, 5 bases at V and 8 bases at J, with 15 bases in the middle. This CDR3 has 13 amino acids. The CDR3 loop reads CASSRVIPSEAFF. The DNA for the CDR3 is TGTGCCAGCAGTCGGGTGATCCCCAGCGAAGCTTTCTTT.

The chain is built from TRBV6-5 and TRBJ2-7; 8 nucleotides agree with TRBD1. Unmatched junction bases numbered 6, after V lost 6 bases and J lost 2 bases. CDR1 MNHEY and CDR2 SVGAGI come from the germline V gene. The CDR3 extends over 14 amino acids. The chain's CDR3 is CASRRQGSAYEQYF. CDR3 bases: TGTGCCAGCAGAAGACAGGGGTCGGCCTACGAGCAGTACTTC.

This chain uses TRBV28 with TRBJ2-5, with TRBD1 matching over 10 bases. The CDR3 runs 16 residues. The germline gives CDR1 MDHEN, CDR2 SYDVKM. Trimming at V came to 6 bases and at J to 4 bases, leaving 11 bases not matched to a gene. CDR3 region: CASSAPGDRGRETQYF. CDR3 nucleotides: TGTGCCAGCAGCGCTCCCGGGGACAGGGGTCGAGAGACCCAGTACTTC.

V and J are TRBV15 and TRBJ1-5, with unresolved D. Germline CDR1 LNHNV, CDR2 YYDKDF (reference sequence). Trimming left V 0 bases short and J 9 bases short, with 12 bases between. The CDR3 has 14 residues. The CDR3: CATSREILPGPQHF. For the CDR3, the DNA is TGTGCCACCAGCAGAGAGATCCTCCCGGGGCCCCAGCATTTT.

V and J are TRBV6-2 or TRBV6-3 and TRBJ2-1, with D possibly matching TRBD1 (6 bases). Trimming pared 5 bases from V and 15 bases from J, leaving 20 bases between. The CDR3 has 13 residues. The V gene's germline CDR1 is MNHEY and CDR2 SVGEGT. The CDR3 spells CASSLDSFRLRFF. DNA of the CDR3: TGTGCCAGCAGTCTGGACAGTTTTCGCCTTCGGTTCTTC.

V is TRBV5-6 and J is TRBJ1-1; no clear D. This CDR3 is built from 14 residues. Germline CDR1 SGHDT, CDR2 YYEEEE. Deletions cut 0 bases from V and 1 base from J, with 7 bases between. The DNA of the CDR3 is TGTGCCAGCAGCTTGGGGGCGGGGAACACTGAAGCTTTCTTT. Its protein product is CASSLGAGNTEAFF.

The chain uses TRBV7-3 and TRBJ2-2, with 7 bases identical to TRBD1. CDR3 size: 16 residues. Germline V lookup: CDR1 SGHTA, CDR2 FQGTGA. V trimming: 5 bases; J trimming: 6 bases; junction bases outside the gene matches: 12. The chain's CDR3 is CASSPTGQVVPGELFF. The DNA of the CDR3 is TGTGCCAGCAGCCCAACCGGACAGGTGGTTCCCGGGGAGCTGTTTTTT.

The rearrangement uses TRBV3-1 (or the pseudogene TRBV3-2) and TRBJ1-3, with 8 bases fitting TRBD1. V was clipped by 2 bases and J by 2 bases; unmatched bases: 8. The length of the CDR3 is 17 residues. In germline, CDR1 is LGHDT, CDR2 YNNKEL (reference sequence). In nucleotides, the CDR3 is TGTGCCAGCAGCCAAAGGGACAGGTCTCCGGCTGGAAACACCATATATTTT. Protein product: CASSQRDRSPAGNTIYF.

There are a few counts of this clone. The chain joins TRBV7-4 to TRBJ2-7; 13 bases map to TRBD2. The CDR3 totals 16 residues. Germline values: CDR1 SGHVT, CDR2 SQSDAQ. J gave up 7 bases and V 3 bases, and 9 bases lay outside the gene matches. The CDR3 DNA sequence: TGTGCCAGCAGCTTTTCCGGGACTAGCGGGGAGAGGGAGCAGTACTTC. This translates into CASSFSGTSGEREQYF.

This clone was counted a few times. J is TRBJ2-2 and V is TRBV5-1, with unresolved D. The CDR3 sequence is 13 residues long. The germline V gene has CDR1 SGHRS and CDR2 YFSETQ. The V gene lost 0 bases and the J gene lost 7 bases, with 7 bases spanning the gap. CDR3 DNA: TGCGCCAGCAGCTTGGGGGTAGACGGGGAGCTGTTTTTT. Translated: CASSLGVDGELFF.

For the CDR3, the DNA is TGTGCCAGCAGCAAAATTCGACTAGCCCCATACAATGAGCAGTTCTTC. Amino acid sequence: CASSKIRLAPYNEQFF. V is TRBV21-1 and J is TRBJ2-1; whether TRBD2, the table's D call, matches the DNA was not checked. TRBV21-1 is listed as a pseudogene. There are 16 residues in the CDR3.

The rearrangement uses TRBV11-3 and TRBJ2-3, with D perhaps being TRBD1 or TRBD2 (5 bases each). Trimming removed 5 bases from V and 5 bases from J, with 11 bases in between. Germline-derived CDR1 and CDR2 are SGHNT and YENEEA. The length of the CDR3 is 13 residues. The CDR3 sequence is CASSKTRGDTQYF. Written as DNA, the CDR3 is TGTGCCAGCAGCAAAACGAGGGGAGATACGCAGTATTTT.

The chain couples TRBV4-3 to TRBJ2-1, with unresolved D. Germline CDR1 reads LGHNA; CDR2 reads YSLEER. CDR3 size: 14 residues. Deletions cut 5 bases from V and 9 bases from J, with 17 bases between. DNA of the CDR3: TGCGCCAGCAGCTCGACGGGCCTCCGTCCTGAGCAGTTCTTC. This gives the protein CASSSTGLRPEQFF.

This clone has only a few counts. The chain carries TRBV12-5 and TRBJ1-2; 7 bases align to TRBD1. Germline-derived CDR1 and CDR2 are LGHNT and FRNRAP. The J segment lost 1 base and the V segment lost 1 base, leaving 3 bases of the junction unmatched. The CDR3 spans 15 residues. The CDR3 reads CASGLGQGLNYGYTF. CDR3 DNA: TGTGCTAGTGGTTTGGGACAGGGACTTAACTATGGCTACACCTTC.

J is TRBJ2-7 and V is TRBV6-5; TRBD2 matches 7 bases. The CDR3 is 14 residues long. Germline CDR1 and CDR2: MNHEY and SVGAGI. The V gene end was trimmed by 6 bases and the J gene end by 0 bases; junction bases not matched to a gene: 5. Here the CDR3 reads CASSLGLVSYEQYF. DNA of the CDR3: TGTGCCAGCAGCCTCGGACTAGTCTCCTACGAGCAGTACTTC.